The clone carrying this T cell receptor beta chain came up once. Original methodology: Using reference gene primer amplification, nucleated cell counts were estimated. Only in-frame clones appear in the TCRdb table, and some are missing; sequencing was by immunoSEQ multiplex PCR. V, J and clone size are taken as reported in that table, and D and trimming were inferred from the DNA itself. This table has 150,000 to 200,000 clones, about 88% appearing once. The sample belongs to a study of blood T cell repertoires in COVID-19. Study-level background: Sources were T cells, B-cell-depleted T cells, or PBMCs; the material itself was cDNA or gDNA.

Two negative PCRs, clearance, or symptom resolution had been documented for recovered Cohort 3 donors. This CDR3 is built from 15 residues. Germline assignment: CDR1 SGHAT and CDR2 FQDESV (reference sequence). V lost 1 base and J lost 5, with 12 bases in between. This sequence joins TRBV11-1 and TRBJ2-1, with unresolved D. The clonotype was recovered from a woman aged 18-29 years who had recovered from COVID-19. The specimen sequenced was PBMCs or T cells enriched from blood (not recorded which). Written as DNA, the CDR3 is TGTGCCAGCAGCTTAGTCGGGTCCCCCCACAATGAGCAGTTCTTC. This gives the protein CASSLVGSPHNEQFF.